Sequencing of this T cell receptor beta chain was carried out in a study of blood T cells in healthy people across ages. For the study at large: T cells yielded about one barcoded beta molecule per two cells through template switching.

It was with a sample-barcoded 5' primer and a J-beta primer mix that a second PCR of roughly 7 to 12 cycles was run. Every cDNA was tagged by a template-switch adaptor with 12 random nucleotides. TCRdb called the 5' RACE reads again in MiXCR, with one record for every CDR3 protein. The sample holds approximately 780,000 distinct CDR3 sequences, roughly 24% seen once. This clonotype was detected a few times. The same sample was also studied in work on T cells of mothers and their children. This second report adds: Whatever RNA was extracted went entirely into cDNA synthesis, at roughly 1.5 ug per 15 ul. Related mother-child pairs shared marginally more repertoire than unrelated pairs, though not significantly.

The sample comprised blood. The receptor's source is a boy between 5 and 17 years old in good health.

In DNA, the CDR3 is TGTCCATGGAGAAGCCACGAGCAGTACTTC. It specifies CPWRSHEQYF. This chain joins TRBV6-5 and TRBJ2-7, with unresolved D. This CDR3 contains 10 residues. Germline CDR1 MNHEY, CDR2 SVGAGI.